The 25 T cell receptor beta chains given below trace back to one sample, sequenced in a study of blood T cells in healthy people across ages. Then a second PCR, running about 6 to 12 cycles, was carried out with a sample-barcoded 5' primer and a J-beta primer mix. TCRdb used MiXCR to reprocess the 5' RACE reads, holding one entry per CDR3 protein. The data hold about 680,000 distinct CDR3 sequences, with more than 40% observed a single time. Material: blood. These receptors were obtained from a woman aged 55-69 years in good health.

This clonotype was seen at least ten times. The J gene is TRBJ2-4, the V gene TRBV20-1; maybe TRBD1 (6 bases). Trimming cost V 3 bases and J 9 bases, with 12 bases left between them. Germline values: CDR1 DFQATT, CDR2 SNEGSKA (reference sequence). The CDR3 has 12 residues. CDR3: CSARPRGSIQYF. Written as DNA, the CDR3 is TGCAGTGCTAGGCCCAGGGGAAGCATTCAGTACTTC.

This clonotype was seen a handful of times. The CDR3 bases are TGTGCCGGAGCACAGGGACTGAACACTGAAGCTTTCTTT. Translation gives CAGAQGLNTEAFF. The chain links TRBV7-8 to TRBJ1-1; the D gene is possibly TRBD1 (6 bases). The ends were cut back, 11 bases at V and 0 bases at J, with 13 bases in the middle. The CDR3 is 13 residues long. Germline loops: CDR1 SGHVS, CDR2 FQNEAQ.

Comments on this clonotype: At one end, the junction sequence differs from germline, possibly due to a read error. This chain links TRBV27 with TRBJ2-1; 10 nucleotides align to TRBD2. The CDR3 runs to 14 residues. From germline, CDR1 is MNHEY and CDR2 SMNVEV (reference sequence). Here the CDR3 reads CANSLTSGYNEQFF. The DNA of the CDR3 is TGTGCCAACAGTCTGACTAGCGGGTACAATGAGCAGTTCTTC.

This clonotype was seen at least ten times. CDR3 sequence reads: CASASTSGRREQFF. The CDR3 nucleotides are TGTGCCAGCGCCTCCACAAGCGGGAGGAGGGAGCAGTTCTTC. This rearrangement joins TRBV14 to TRBJ2-1, with 9 bases lining up with TRBD2. V gave up 8 bases and J gave up 10 bases; unmatched junction bases: 12. The CDR3 runs to 14 residues. The germline CDR1 and CDR2 sequences are SGHDN and FVKESK.

A few counts support this clonotype. J is TRBJ2-7 and V is TRBV6-2 or TRBV6-3, with D maybe TRBD2 (5 bases). V was clipped by 0 bases and J by 3 bases, with 15 bases between them. The CDR3 loop spans 16 amino acids. The germline V gene has CDR1 MNHEY and CDR2 SVGEGT. CDR3 sequence (DNA): TGTGCCAGCAGTTACTCGGACTCCCACTCCCGCTACGAGCAGTACTTC. This encodes CASSYSDSHSRYEQYF.

This clonotype was seen a few times. The J gene is TRBJ2-1, the V gene TRBV20-1, with TRBD2 matching over 7 bases. The junction had 10 bases not matched to a gene; V was cut back by 2 bases and J by 6 bases. This CDR3 region has 15 residues. Germline V gene sequence: CDR1 DFQATT, CDR2 SNEGSKA (reference sequence). As DNA, the CDR3 is TGCAGTGCTAGAATAGCCAGCGGGACCATCAATGAGCAGTTCTTC. Encoded protein: CSARIASGTINEQFF.

The J gene is TRBJ2-6, the V gene TRBV20-1, with 10 bases fitting TRBD1. Germline CDR1 DFQATT, CDR2 SNEGSKA (reference sequence). This CDR3 is built from 17 residues. J lost 2 bases, V lost 0 bases, and 4 bases had no gene match. The CDR3 region is CSAREGQGWPGANVLTF. In DNA, the CDR3 is TGCAGTGCTAGAGAGGGACAGGGGTGGCCTGGGGCCAACGTCCTGACTTTC.

This chain joins TRBV7-2 and TRBJ2-1, with D perhaps TRBD1 (5 bases). V shed 3 bases and J shed 6 bases, with 12 bases lying between them. The CDR3 covers 14 residues. The V gene's germline CDR1 is SGHTA and CDR2 FQGNSA. CDR3 loop: CASSFHPQGNEQFF. The CDR3 DNA sequence: TGTGCCAGCAGCTTCCATCCCCAGGGCAATGAGCAGTTCTTC. The variable domain in full, completed from reference TRBV7-2 and TRBJ2-1, reads GAGVSQSPSNKVTEKGKDVELRCDPISGHTALYWYRQSLGQGLEFLIYFQGNSAPDKSGLPSDRFSAERTGGSVSTLTIQRTQQEDSAVYLCASSFHPQGNEQFFGPGTRLTVL.

The chain couples TRBV20-1 to TRBJ2-3; D is ambiguous. The CDR3 extends over 12 amino acids. Germline V lookup: CDR1 DFQATT, CDR2 SNEGSKA (reference sequence). Trimming took off 5 bases at V and 4 bases at J, with 10 bases between the two ends. The DNA of the CDR3 is TGCAGTGCTCCTGATGGTCCAGATACGCAGTATTTT. Protein product: CSAPDGPDTQYF.

The genes are TRBV20-1 and TRBJ2-5; the D gene could be TRBD1 or TRBD2 (6 bases each). Germline CDR1 reads DFQATT; CDR2 reads SNEGSKA (reference sequence). The V end was cut by 4 bases, the J end by 7 bases, with 22 bases between. This CDR3 spans 15 amino acids. The CDR3 spells CSANLRHRAGWTQYF. In DNA, the CDR3 is TGCAGTGCTAACCTACGACACAGGGCGGGGTGGACCCAGTACTTC.

This chain uses TRBV28 with TRBJ1-5, with D possibly matching TRBD1 (6 bases). This CDR3 is 16 amino acids long. Trimming removed 3 bases at V and 6 bases at J, with 18 bases between. Looked up from germline, CDR1 is MDHEN and CDR2 is SYDVKM. The CDR3 DNA follows: TGTGCCAGCAGTTTGGGGGGCAGTCCGATCGGTCAGCCCCAGCATTTT. It specifies CASSLGGSPIGQPQHF.

This clonotype was seen a handful of times. The CDR3 loop is CASSPDRGHNEQFF. The CDR3 DNA follows: TGTGCCAGCTCACCGGACAGGGGTCACAATGAGCAGTTCTTC. The chain has TRBV18 and TRBJ2-1; the match to TRBD1 covers 9 bases. The CDR3 contains 14 residues. CDR1 is KGHSH and CDR2 is LQKENI in the germline V gene. V lost 3 bases, J lost 5 bases, and 2 bases stayed unmatched.

The chain recombines TRBV7-9 with TRBJ2-6; D gene ambiguous. This CDR3 has 14 residues. The V gene's germline CDR1 is SEHNR and CDR2 FQNEAQ (reference sequence). Trimming took off 3 bases at V and 4 bases at J, with 7 bases between the two ends. The DNA of the CDR3 is TGTGCCAGCAGCTTTCGGGTCGGGGCCAACGTCCTGACTTTC. It yields the protein CASSFRVGANVLTF.

This chain connects TRBV10-3 to TRBJ2-5; 7 nucleotides agree with TRBD1. The trim removed 7 bases at V and 13 bases at J, leaving 18 bases unmatched. There are 14 residues in the CDR3. The germline V gene has CDR1 ENHRY and CDR2 SYGVKD. This CDR3 reads CAIKSGGGTYELYF. In nucleotides, the CDR3 is TGTGCCATCAAGTCAGGGGGTGGAACCTACGAGCTGTACTTC.

The CDR3 loop is CATSDGLAGIADTQYF. The CDR3 region has the DNA TGTGCCACCAGTGATGGACTAGCGGGAATCGCAGATACGCAGTATTTT. J is TRBJ2-3 and V is TRBV24-1; the match to TRBD2 covers 12 bases. V lost 3 bases and J lost 4; bases outside the gene matches: 4. The CDR3 is 16 residues long. Germline-derived CDR1 and CDR2 are KGHDR and SFDVKD.

This sequence joins TRBV10-3 and TRBJ2-2; D may be TRBD1 (6 bases). CDR3 length equals 15 residues. Trimming removed 7 bases from V and 4 bases from J, with 16 bases in between. The germline gives CDR1 ENHRY, CDR2 SYGVKD. The CDR3 sequence is CAIKERQGSTGELFF. The CDR3 DNA is TGTGCCATCAAGGAACGGCAGGGGAGCACCGGGGAGCTGTTTTTT.

V is TRBV20-1 and J is TRBJ1-4; D uncertain. Germline CDR1 reads DFQATT; CDR2 reads SNEGSKA (reference sequence). The CDR3 contains 14 residues. V was clipped by 6 bases and J by 8 bases, with 19 bases between them. CDR3 sequence: CSAPRPGLEEKLFF. Here the CDR3 DNA reads TGCAGTGCCCCTCGACCGGGCCTGGAGGAAAAACTGTTTTTT.

The chain uses TRBV9 and TRBJ2-3; TRBD2 is a possible D gene (6 bases). V lost 3 bases, J lost 4 bases, and 15 bases lay in between. Germline values: CDR1 SGDLS, CDR2 YYNGEE. There are 15 residues in the CDR3. This CDR3 reads CASSARRASADTQYF. The DNA for the CDR3 is TGTGCCAGCAGCGCGCGGAGGGCATCCGCAGATACGCAGTATTTT.

The chain employs TRBV24-1 and TRBJ2-1; 9 bases are shared with TRBD2. This CDR3 is 19 amino acids long. The germline V gene has CDR1 KGHDR and CDR2 SFDVKD. Trimming removed 3 bases from V and 6 bases from J; junction bases left unmatched: 17. The CDR3 sequence: CATSDPRALAGGGFNEQFF. The CDR3 nucleotides read TGTGCCACCAGTGATCCGCGGGCCCTTGCGGGAGGGGGTTTCAATGAGCAGTTCTTC.

The J gene is TRBJ2-3, the V gene TRBV20-1; 9 bases map to TRBD2. The CDR3 is 13 residues long. Germline V lookup: CDR1 DFQATT, CDR2 SNEGSKA (reference sequence). V lost 1 base and J lost 6; bases outside the gene matches: 2. In DNA, the CDR3 is TGCAGTGCTAGAGGACTAGCGGAGGATACGCAGTATTTT. This translates into CSARGLAEDTQYF.

The rearrangement joins TRBV7-2 to TRBJ2-7; the D is unclear. The CDR3 totals 15 residues. Germline-derived CDR1 and CDR2 are SGHTA and FQGNSA. V lost 2 bases, J lost 0 bases, and 11 bases lay in between. CDR3: CASSLSTLSSYEQYF. The CDR3 bases are TGTGCCAGCAGCTTATCGACGCTGAGCTCCTACGAGCAGTACTTC.

The V and J genes are TRBV29-1 and TRBJ2-7, with D possibly matching TRBD2 (6 bases). This CDR3 spans 14 amino acids. From germline, CDR1 is SQVTM and CDR2 ANQGSEA. The ends were cut back, 8 bases at V and 0 bases at J, with 17 bases in the middle. CDR3 in amino acids: CSFIGTSHSYEQYF. CDR3 sequence (DNA): TGCAGCTTCATAGGGACTTCCCACTCCTACGAGCAGTACTTC.

This clonotype has just a few counts. A much more abundant neighbour one base away suggests this may be a read error. The V call is TRBV6-4, the J call TRBJ2-3, with D perhaps TRBD1 or TRBD2 (5 bases each). CDR3 length: 13 residues. Germline CDR1 is MRHNA and CDR2 is SNTAGT. V shed 2 bases and J shed 11 bases, with 14 bases lying between them. For the CDR3, the DNA is TGTGCCAGCAGTGACGCTGAGGGACGCGAGCAGTATTTT. Residues: CASSDAEGREQYF.

This clonotype was counted at least ten times. An end of the junction differs from the germline gene, which may be a read error. This sequence joins TRBV5-1 and TRBJ2-7, with TRBD2 matching over 7 bases. Germline V CDR1 and CDR2: SGHRS, YFSETQ. The CDR3 covers 13 residues. DNA for the CDR3: TGTGCCAGCAGCTTGGGGGGGACCTACGAGCAGTACTTC. Its protein is CASSLGGTYEQYF.

This clonotype was seen only a few times. This chain uses TRBV3-1 with TRBJ2-7; weak D call: TRBD1 (6 bases). Trimming cost V 3 bases and J 3 bases, with 12 bases left between them. The CDR3 has 14 residues. Germline values: CDR1 LGHDT, CDR2 YNNKEL (reference sequence). This CDR3 is CASSQVVGGYEQYF. CDR3 DNA sequence: TGTGCCAGCAGCCAGGTGGTAGGGGGCTACGAGCAGTACTTC.